A single sample is the source of the 15 T cell receptor beta chains below, sequenced in a study of blood T cell repertoires in COVID-19. Some clones are missing from TCRdb's copy, which holds only in-frame ones; the method was immunoSEQ multiplex PCR. Of about 480,000 clones in the sample, 87% were seen once. Sequences were obtained from PBMCs or T cells enriched from blood (not recorded which). Receptors were obtained from a woman between 18 and 29 years old with acute COVID-19.

The chain couples TRBV29-1 to TRBJ2-7; TRBD2 agrees at 8 bases. The CDR3 runs to 15 residues. V lost 3 bases, J lost 3 bases, and 10 bases stayed unmatched. Per germline, CDR1 SQVTM and CDR2 ANQGSEA. CDR3 sequence: CSVETRGSGSYEQYF. The CDR3 DNA reads as TGCAGCGTTGAGACTCGAGGGAGCGGGAGCTACGAGCAGTACTTC.

The CDR3, as DNA: TGTGCCAGCAGACGGACAGAAAACACTGAAGCTTTCTTT. Protein: CASRRTENTEAFF. The V and J genes are TRBV27 and TRBJ1-1; a possible D gene is TRBD1 (6 bases). Trimming left V 6 bases short and J 2 bases short, with 10 bases between. Germline CDR1 MNHEY, CDR2 SMNVEV (reference sequence). The CDR3 runs 13 residues.

This CDR3 reads CASSQSGGFEQYF. The DNA for the CDR3 is TGCGCCAGCAGCCAAAGCGGGGGTTTCGAGCAGTACTTC. The chain is built from TRBV4-1 and TRBJ2-7, with 8 bases fitting TRBD2. V was pared by 2 bases and J by 6 bases, with 3 bases of the junction left unmatched. Germline CDR1 MGHRA, CDR2 YSYEKL. The CDR3 is made up of 13 amino acids.

This clone was found once. The rearrangement joins TRBV29-1 to TRBJ2-1; 7 positions agree with TRBD2. The V and J ends lost 5 bases and 0 bases, in that order; junction bases with no gene match: 7. The CDR3 totals 15 residues. Germline CDR1 and CDR2: SQVTM and ANQGSEA. Written as DNA, the CDR3 is TGCAGCGTTCCCCGGGGCGGGAGCTCCTACAATGAGCAGTTCTTC. It is translated as CSVPRGGSSYNEQFF.

This clone has only one observation. The V call is TRBV30, the J call TRBJ1-5, with D tentatively TRBD1 (5 bases). The CDR3 covers 17 residues. Germline V gives CDR1 GTSNPN, CDR2 SVGIG (reference sequence). V was trimmed by 4 bases and J by 0 bases, leaving 19 bases between them. The CDR3 DNA is TGTGCCTGGAATCCAATTCAACAGGCTTATAGCAATCAGCCCCAGCATTTT. Amino acid sequence: CAWNPIQQAYSNQPQHF. Filled out from reference TRBV30 and TRBJ1-5, the complete variable domain reads SQTIHQWPATLVQPVGSPLSLECTVEGTSNPNLYWYRQAAGRGLQLLFYSVGIGQISSEVPQNLSASRPQDRQFILSSKKLLLSDSGFYLCAWNPIQQAYSNQPQHFGDGTRLSIL.

In this sample, this clone turned up once. The rearrangement uses TRBV12-3 or TRBV12-4 and TRBJ1-4; tentative D call: TRBD1 (5 bases). V shed 3 bases and J shed 11 bases, with 13 bases lying between them. The length of the CDR3 is 13 residues. The CDR3 nucleotides are TGTGCCAGCAGTTTGGCAGGGATGGGTAAACTGTTTTTT. Amino acid sequence: CASSLAGMGKLFF.

The rearrangement uses TRBV6-5 and TRBJ1-2, with D unclear. Trimming left V 8 bases short and J 2 bases short, with 6 bases between. Germline V lookup: CDR1 MNHEY, CDR2 SVGAGI. This CDR3 is 11 amino acids long. The CDR3 DNA is TGTGCCAGCGCAGTGAACTATGGCTACACCTTC. This gives the protein CASAVNYGYTF.

This rearrangement joins TRBV19 to TRBJ1-2; D gene unclear. CDR3 size: 12 residues. The ends were cut back, 5 bases at V and 6 bases at J, with 10 bases in the middle. Per the germline V gene, CDR1 is LNHDA and CDR2 is SQIVND (reference sequence). The CDR3 sequence is CASSSRQHGYTF. CDR3 coding DNA: TGTGCCAGTAGTTCGCGACAACATGGCTACACCTTC. Full variable domain (remainder filled in from reference TRBV19 and TRBJ1-2): DGGITQSPKYLFRKEGQNVTLSCEQNLNHDAMYWYRQDPGQGLRLIYYSQIVNDFQKGDIAEGYSVSREKKESFPLTVTSAQKNPTAFYLCASSSRQHGYTFGSGTRLTVV.

The chain employs TRBV5-1 and TRBJ2-6; no firm D call. V lost 6 bases and J 0 bases, leaving 10 bases between the germline ends. Germline V gene sequence: CDR1 SGHRS, CDR2 YFSETQ. The CDR3 runs to 15 residues. The CDR3 nucleotides read TGCGCCAGCAACAATCAGTACTCTGGGGCCAACGTCCTGACTTTC. Its translation: CASNNQYSGANVLTF.

The chain uses TRBV5-5 and TRBJ2-2; 13 nucleotides agree with TRBD2. Germline V gene sequence: CDR1 SGHKS, CDR2 YYEKEE (reference sequence). The J segment lost 2 bases and the V segment lost 3 bases, leaving 10 bases of the junction unmatched. This CDR3 is built from 19 residues. The CDR3 spells CASSSPWTSGRGNTGELFF. Written as DNA, the CDR3 is TGTGCCAGCAGCTCCCCCTGGACTAGCGGGAGAGGTAACACCGGGGAGCTGTTTTTT.

The chain carries TRBV27 and TRBJ2-6, with 8 bases lining up with TRBD2. This CDR3 has 15 residues. V trimming: 5 bases; J trimming: 7 bases; junction bases outside the gene matches: 7. Germline lookup yields CDR1 MNHEY and CDR2 SMNVEV (reference sequence). The CDR3 here is CASSPRLATANVLTF. The DNA of the CDR3 is TGTGCCAGCAGTCCCCGACTAGCGACCGCCAACGTCCTGACTTTC.

The chain recombines TRBV9 with TRBJ1-3; tentative D call: TRBD1 (6 bases). This CDR3 region has 16 residues. Trimming pared 3 bases from V and 0 bases from J, leaving 13 bases between. Germline CDR1 SGDLS, CDR2 YYNGEE. CDR3 DNA sequence: TGTGCCAGCAGCGGAGGGGGACAAATCTCTGGAAACACCATATATTTT. It encodes CASSGGGQISGNTIYF.

This rearrangement joins TRBV5-4 to TRBJ2-7, with 7 bases lining up with TRBD1. There are 15 residues in the CDR3. V gave up 4 bases and J gave up 2 bases; unmatched junction bases: 9. Germline CDR1 and CDR2: SGHNT and YYREEE (reference sequence). In DNA form, the CDR3 reads TGTGCCAGCAGCCAGGGACAGAAACTTGCCTACGAGCAGTACTTC. Translating gives CASSQGQKLAYEQYF.

This clone was observed a handful of times. The J gene is TRBJ1-3, the V gene TRBV20-1; tentative D call: TRBD1 (5 bases). The CDR3 has 12 amino acids. CDR1 is DFQATT, CDR2 SNEGSKA, per germline (reference sequence). Between the trimmed V and J ends, which lost 3 bases and 7 bases, there was a span of 10 bases. The CDR3 DNA reads as TGCAGTGCTAGTAAGGGGCCGAACACCATATATTTT. Translating gives CSASKGPNTIYF.

The chain links TRBV19 to TRBJ2-7, with 9 bases aligning to TRBD2. Germline assignment: CDR1 LNHDA and CDR2 SQIVND (reference sequence). The CDR3 is made up of 17 amino acids. V dropped 4 bases and J dropped 2; count of bases not matched to a gene: 12. The CDR3 region is CASSKDIAGDFTYEQYF. The CDR3 region has the DNA TGTGCCAGTAGTAAGGACATAGCGGGAGATTTTACCTACGAGCAGTACTTC.